These 26 T cell receptor beta chains were all obtained from the same sample, sequenced in a study of T-cell memory formation after mild COVID-19. TCRdb recomputed calls from the 5' RACE reads with MiXCR, one row per CDR3 protein. The data hold 190,000 or so distinct CDR3 sequences, with about a fifth observed a single time. The source material was PBMCs or a T cell subset sorted from them (not recorded which). The receptor source for this set is an adult woman who had mild COVID-19 (a few samples of this study predate the infection). Cell type and time point are not known.

This clonotype has only a few counts. V is TRBV12-3 or TRBV12-4 and J is TRBJ2-7; D possibly corresponds to TRBD1 (5 bases). Deletions cut 6 bases from V and 5 bases from J, with 8 bases between. CDR3 size: 11 residues. The CDR3 sequence: CASRSTDEQYF. The CDR3 coding sequence is TGTGCCAGCAGGTCGACAGACGAGCAGTACTTC.

This clonotype was found a few times. V gene TRBV12-3 or TRBV12-4 combines with J gene TRBJ2-1, with TRBD1 matching over 7 bases. There are 14 residues in the CDR3. Trimming removed 7 bases from V and 1 base from J; junction bases left unmatched: 4. CDR3 loop: CASTPTGSYNEQFF. Here the CDR3 DNA reads TGTGCCAGCACTCCGACAGGGTCCTACAATGAGCAGTTCTTC.

This clonotype has just a few counts. The chain links TRBV3-1 to TRBJ2-5; TRBD2 matches at 14 bases. Germline lookup yields CDR1 LGHDT and CDR2 YNNKEL (reference sequence). V shed 4 bases and J 5 bases; nucleotides not matched to a gene: 6. The length of the CDR3 is 16 residues. This CDR3 is CASSPTSGGAGETQYF. CDR3 nucleotide sequence: TGTGCCAGCAGCCCGACTAGCGGGGGGGCCGGGGAGACCCAGTACTTC.

This clonotype was detected ten times or more. This chain uses TRBV6-2 or TRBV6-3 with TRBJ2-1; D not certain. The CDR3 is 16 residues long. The V end was cut by 4 bases, the J end by 3 bases, with 16 bases between. Looked up from germline, CDR1 is MNHEY and CDR2 is SVGEGT. CDR3 nucleotides: TGTGCCAGCAGTTTTCAAGGTCCAATATTCTACAATGAGCAGTTCTTC. Its translation is CASSFQGPIFYNEQFF.

This clonotype was observed a handful of times. The chain recombines TRBV5-1 with TRBJ2-5; D unclear. Trimming pared 0 bases from V and 3 bases from J, leaving 6 bases between. Germline lookup yields CDR1 SGHRS and CDR2 YFSETQ. The CDR3 spans 13 residues. Here the CDR3 reads CASSLVAEETQYF. CDR3 DNA sequence: TGCGCCAGCAGCTTGGTAGCAGAAGAGACCCAGTACTTC.

The chain recombines TRBV24-1 with TRBJ2-5; TRBD2 matches 8 bases. The V gene end was trimmed by 4 bases and the J gene end by 5 bases; junction bases not matched to a gene: 11. The CDR3 length is 16 residues. Germline-derived CDR1 and CDR2 are KGHDR and SFDVKD. The CDR3 sequence is CATSESGLGVAETQYF. CDR3 in DNA: TGTGCCACCAGTGAATCGGGACTAGGGGTGGCCGAGACCCAGTACTTC.

Only a few counts were recorded for this clonotype. The rearrangement uses TRBV7-9 and TRBJ2-1; D is possibly TRBD1 or TRBD2 (5 bases each). V was trimmed by 5 bases and J by 6 bases, leaving 23 bases between them. The germline V gene has CDR1 SEHNR and CDR2 FQNEAQ (reference sequence). The CDR3 runs 17 residues. The CDR3, as DNA: TGTGCCAGCAGCCCCCTCTCCCAGGGAGTAAGCGGCAATGAGCAGTTCTTC. Protein sequence: CASSPLSQGVSGNEQFF.

This clonotype came up a few times. This sequence joins TRBV5-1 and TRBJ2-5; perhaps TRBD1 as D (8 bases). CDR3 length: 17 residues. V was shortened by 4 bases and J by 2 bases, with 21 bases between the two germline ends. Per the germline V gene, CDR1 is SGHRS and CDR2 is YFSETQ. The CDR3 DNA follows: TGCGCCAGCAGCCCGGGGACAGGACTAGACTCACAAGAGACCCAGTACTTC. The encoded protein is CASSPGTGLDSQETQYF.

The chain uses TRBV5-6 and TRBJ1-5, with D perhaps matching TRBD1 (6 bases). The V gene lost 2 bases and the J gene lost 5 bases, with 11 bases spanning the gap. The CDR3 is 14 amino acids. Germline lookup yields CDR1 SGHDT and CDR2 YYEEEE. This chain's CDR3 is CASSFGTSYQPQHF. The CDR3 DNA reads TGTGCCAGCAGCTTTGGGACAAGCTATCAGCCCCAGCATTTT.

The chain couples TRBV6-5 to TRBJ2-2, with D uncertain. The ends were cut back, 10 bases at V and 0 bases at J, with 12 bases in the middle. The CDR3 spans 14 residues. CDR1 and CDR2 (germline): MNHEY, SVGAGI. This CDR3 reads CATLPRPNTGELFF. The CDR3 DNA sequence: TGTGCCACCCTCCCCCGCCCGAACACCGGGGAGCTGTTTTTT.

This clonotype was seen more than once but under ten times. V usage is TRBV7-9 and J usage is TRBJ1-1; D gene uncertain. The CDR3 totals 14 residues. Trimming stripped 3 bases from V and 4 bases from J, with 12 bases between. CDR1 is SEHNR, CDR2 FQNEAQ, per germline (reference sequence). The DNA for the CDR3 is TGTGCCAGCAGCTTGGAGGACCCGCGCACTGAAGCTTTCTTT. The encoded protein is CASSLEDPRTEAFF. Using reference TRBV7-9 and TRBJ1-1 for the parts outside the CDR3, the full variable domain is DTGVSQNPRHKITKRGQNVTFRCDPISEHNRLYWYRQTLGQGPEFLTYFQNEAQLEKSRLLSDRFSAERPKGSFSTLEIQRTEQGDSAMYLCASSLEDPRTEAFFGQGTRLTVV.

The chain joins TRBV5-1 to TRBJ2-2; D perhaps matches TRBD1 (6 bases). CDR3 length: 14 amino acids. The germline V and J ends were trimmed by 1 base and 3 bases, with 7 bases remaining between them. CDR1 is SGHRS and CDR2 is YFSETQ in the germline V gene. The CDR3 region is CASSLRQDTGELFF. The CDR3 nucleotides are TGCGCCAGCAGCTTGAGACAGGACACCGGGGAGCTGTTTTTT.

CDR3 nucleotides: TGTGCCAGTACTAGAGGTCCCTACAATGAGCAGTTCTTC. Its translation: CASTRGPYNEQFF. The V and J genes are TRBV19 and TRBJ2-1; D is unclear. The CDR3 contains 13 residues. The ends were cut back, 7 bases at V and 2 bases at J, with 9 bases in the middle. Germline-derived CDR1 and CDR2 are LNHDA and SQIVND (reference sequence).

The gene calls are TRBV29-1 and TRBJ1-1; maybe TRBD1 (5 bases). Germline CDR1 and CDR2: SQVTM and ANQGSEA. This CDR3 has 12 residues. The V end lost 6 bases, the J end lost 6 bases, and 14 bases lay between the germline ends. The CDR3 here is CSVPGSMAEAFF. The CDR3 DNA reads as TGCAGCGTGCCAGGGAGTATGGCTGAAGCTTTCTTT.

The table lists this clonotype with a few counts. The genes are TRBV9 and TRBJ1-1; D gene ambiguous. Trimming took off 6 bases at V and 0 bases at J, with 15 bases between the two ends. Germline assignment: CDR1 SGDLS and CDR2 YYNGEE. This CDR3 spans 15 amino acids. The CDR3 here is CASTRRRNMNTEAFF. The DNA of the CDR3 is TGTGCCAGCACCCGTAGGCGCAACATGAACACTGAAGCTTTCTTT.

CDR3 nucleotides: TGTGCCAGCAGTTCCTACCTAGCGGGAGAGGCGTTCTTC. It yields the protein CASSSYLAGEAFF. The J gene is TRBJ2-1, the V gene TRBV6-2 or TRBV6-3, with 10 bases that match TRBD2. CDR1 is MNHEY, CDR2 SVGEGT, per germline. This CDR3 is 13 amino acids long. Germline trimming cut 4 bases from V and 15 bases from J; bases unmatched to any gene: 9.

This clonotype was seen more than once but under ten times. V usage is TRBV29-1 and J usage is TRBJ2-7, with TRBD1 matching 8 bases. V dropped 0 bases and J dropped 0; count of bases not matched to a gene: 4. Germline V CDR1 and CDR2: SQVTM, ANQGSEA. CDR3 size: 15 residues. CDR3 residues: CSVEETGTGSYEQYF. The CDR3 DNA is TGCAGCGTTGAAGAGACCGGGACAGGCTCCTACGAGCAGTACTTC.

This clonotype was observed a few times. V is TRBV20-1 and J is TRBJ1-5, with D perhaps matching TRBD1 (5 bases). The CDR3 extends over 13 amino acids. V was clipped by 1 base and J by 5 bases, with 9 bases between them. Germline-derived CDR1 and CDR2 are DFQATT and SNEGSKA (reference sequence). Here the CDR3 reads CSARGLGDQPQHF. The DNA of the CDR3 is TGCAGTGCTAGAGGATTAGGGGATCAGCCCCAGCATTTT.

Only a few counts were recorded for this clonotype. The CDR3 loop reads CASSYPDNEQFF. The CDR3 DNA sequence: TGTGCCAGCAGCTATCCTGACAATGAGCAGTTCTTC. The chain is built from TRBV5-4 and TRBJ2-1; D call uncertain. This CDR3 spans 12 amino acids. Germline V gives CDR1 SGHNT, CDR2 YYREEE (reference sequence). V lost 3 bases and J 5 bases, leaving 6 bases between the germline ends.

In this sample, this clonotype turned up a few times. This chain links TRBV29-1 with TRBJ2-2; D remains unclear. The CDR3 is 13 residues long. Germline values: CDR1 SQVTM, CDR2 ANQGSEA. Trimming stripped 5 bases from V and 2 bases from J, with 9 bases between. This CDR3 reads CSVTLLNTGELFF. The CDR3 DNA sequence: TGCAGCGTTACTCTACTTAACACCGGGGAGCTGTTTTTT.

The chain uses TRBV20-1 and TRBJ2-7, with TRBD2 as a possible D gene (6 bases). The CDR3 is 15 residues long. Germline assignment: CDR1 DFQATT and CDR2 SNEGSKA (reference sequence). Trimming cost V 1 base and J 2 bases, with 15 bases left between them. The CDR3 loop is CSARGRDPGAYEQYF. CDR3 nucleotides: TGCAGTGCTAGAGGTCGGGACCCGGGGGCCTACGAGCAGTACTTC.

Points on this clonotype: Since a much larger clone is just one base distant, this may be a read error. V gene TRBV9 combines with J gene TRBJ1-1; no reliable D call. The V and J ends lost 0 bases and 1 base respectively, with 1 base between them. The CDR3 spans 12 residues. Germline-derived CDR1 and CDR2 are SGDLS and YYNGEE. The CDR3 region is CASSVANTEAFF. CDR3 in DNA: TGTGCCAGCAGCGTAGCGAACACTGAAGCTTTCTTT.

J is TRBJ2-1 and V is TRBV14; 11 bases match TRBD2. V was clipped by 3 bases and J by 7 bases; unmatched bases: 11. CDR1 and CDR2 (germline): SGHDN, FVKESK. The length of the CDR3 is 17 residues. CDR3 coding DNA: TGTGCCAGCAGCCATGCAGATCCGGGGACTAGCGGAAATGAGCAGTTCTTC. Encoded protein: CASSHADPGTSGNEQFF.

The genes are TRBV3-1 and TRBJ1-2; unclear D gene. The V gene lost 0 bases and the J gene lost 5 bases, with 13 bases spanning the gap. CDR1 is LGHDT and CDR2 is YNNKEL in the germline V gene (reference sequence). There are 15 residues in the CDR3. CDR3 DNA: TGTGCCAGCAGCCAAGATGTTGGAGGTGTTTATGGCTACACCTTC. The encoded protein is CASSQDVGGVYGYTF.

This clonotype was seen only a few times. V gene TRBV19 combines with J gene TRBJ1-2; no reliable D call. With 5 bases removed from V and 0 bases from J, the gap between germline ends came to 13 bases. Germline-derived CDR1 and CDR2 are LNHDA and SQIVND (reference sequence). This CDR3 spans 15 amino acids. As DNA, the CDR3 is TGTGCCAGTAGTCCGCGACGGAGAGCTAACTATGGCTACACCTTC. Protein: CASSPRRRANYGYTF.

The V call is TRBV9, the J call TRBJ1-5; D gene unclear. CDR1 SGDLS and CDR2 YYNGEE come from the germline V gene. V lost 2 bases to trimming and J lost 6 bases, with 9 bases between them. The CDR3 sequence is 13 residues long. The CDR3 protein is CASSVAGFQPQHF. The DNA for the CDR3 is TGTGCCAGCAGCGTGGCGGGGTTTCAGCCCCAGCATTTT.